A single sample is the source of the 18 T cell receptor beta chains below, sequenced in a study of T cell changes during pregnancy in multiple sclerosis (dated by TCRdb to about 2019). The receptor library was made with the immunoSEQ multiplex PCR assay. The source is immuneACCESS, and TCRdb retained only in-frame sequences with V and J called. Part of the clones is not carried over; for the studies checked, unresolved V genes explain less than half of this, and the remainder is unexplained. The sample table shows more than 55,000 clones, and 80% to 95% are seen once. The top ten hold under 0.95% of the sample. Sequencing was performed on peripheral blood, taken in the first trimester of pregnancy. The receptors shown here come from a female donor with multiple sclerosis, enrolled in a pregnancy study.

As regards this clone: An end of the junction differs from the germline gene, which may be a read error. V and J are TRBV6-5 and TRBJ2-1; 10 bases map to TRBD2. The CDR3 loop spans 13 amino acids. Germline-derived CDR1 and CDR2 are MNHEY and SVGAGI. The CDR3 loop reads CASRPASGGTTVF. The CDR3 nucleotides read TGTGCCAGCAGGCCCGCTAGCGGGGGCACGACGGTCTTC.

The chain couples TRBV10-3 to TRBJ2-7, with TRBD1 identical over 9 bases. In germline, CDR1 is ENHRY, CDR2 SYGVKD. V dropped 3 bases and J dropped 2; count of bases not matched to a gene: 8. The CDR3 runs 16 residues. The CDR3 loop reads CAISERPQGAAYEQYF. The CDR3 nucleotides read TGTGCCATCAGTGAAAGGCCACAGGGGGCTGCCTACGAGCAGTACTTC.

The chain couples TRBV18 to TRBJ1-3, with 7 nucleotides matching TRBD1. Germline values: CDR1 KGHSH, CDR2 LQKENI. CDR3 length: 14 residues. V lost 6 bases, J lost 6 bases, and 8 bases stayed unmatched. The CDR3 protein is CASSPATGINTIYF. The CDR3 DNA reads TGTGCCAGCTCCCCGGCGACAGGGATAAACACCATATATTTT.

The J gene is TRBJ2-1, the V gene TRBV6-1, with 14 bases lining up with TRBD2. The CDR3 length is 15 residues. Germline V gene data show CDR1 as MNHNS and CDR2 as SASEGT. Trimming at V came to 6 bases and at J to 2 bases, leaving 0 bases not matched to a gene. The CDR3, as DNA: TGTGCCAGCAGGACTAGCGGGGGGGCCTACAATGAGCAGTTCTTC. This sequence encodes CASRTSGGAYNEQFF.

The gene calls are TRBV7-9 and TRBJ2-3; 10 nucleotides line up with TRBD1. This CDR3 region has 19 residues. The V gene's germline CDR1 is SEHNR and CDR2 FQNEAQ (reference sequence). V lost 5 bases to trimming and J lost 8 bases; unmatched junction nucleotides: 22. The DNA of the CDR3 is TGTGCCAGCAGCCCCTATCCCTTTTCCACGGGACAGGGGATGAGTACGCAGTATTTT. Its protein product is CASSPYPFSTGQGMSTQYF. The full variable domain, with the rest looked up from reference TRBV7-9 and TRBJ2-3, is DTGVSQNPRHKITKRGQNVTFRCDPISEHNRLYWYRQTLGQGPEFLTYFQNEAQLEKSRLLSDRFSAERPKGSFSTLEIQRTEQGDSAMYLCASSPYPFSTGQGMSTQYFGPGTRLTVL.

This clone was seen more than once but under ten times. This chain connects TRBV9 to TRBJ1-5; D not resolved. This CDR3 is built from 13 residues. The germline gives CDR1 SGDLS, CDR2 YYNGEE. The germline V and J ends were trimmed by 0 bases and 2 bases, with 3 bases remaining between them. For the CDR3, the DNA is TGTGCCAGCAGCGTAGCGGGCAATCAGCCCCAGCATTTT. Its protein product is CASSVAGNQPQHF. The entire variable domain, with the rest obtained from reference TRBV9 and TRBJ1-5, is as follows: DSGVTQTPKHLITATGQRVTLRCSPRSGDLSVYWYQQSLDQGLQFLIQYYNGEERAKGNILERFSAQQFPDLHSELNLSSLELGDSALYFCASSVAGNQPQHFGDGTRLSIL.

This clone was observed once. V and J are TRBV9 and TRBJ2-1, with TRBD2 matching 11 bases. The V gene's germline CDR1 is SGDLS and CDR2 YYNGEE. CDR3 size: 17 residues. After removal of 4 bases from V and 1 base from J, the junction contained 7 bases not matched to a gene. The DNA of the CDR3 is TGTGCCAGCAGCCCCCCCGCTAGCGGGGGGTCCTACAATGAGCAGTTCTTC. Encoded protein: CASSPPASGGSYNEQFF.

This clone was seen just once. The chain has TRBV29-1 and TRBJ1-1, with a weak D call TRBD1 (6 bases). The CDR3 runs 12 residues. CDR1 and CDR2 from the germline V gene are SQVTM and ANQGSEA. Trimming left V 4 bases short and J 6 bases short, with 12 bases between. CDR3 region: CSVGTGRAEAFF. CDR3 nucleotides: TGCAGCGTTGGTACAGGGAGAGCTGAAGCTTTCTTT. The variable domain in full, with the rest retrieved from reference TRBV29-1 and TRBJ1-1, is SAVISQKPSRDICQRGTSLTIQCQVDSQVTMMFWYRQQPGQSLTLIATANQGSEATYESGFVIDKFPISRPNLTFSTLTVSNMSPEDSSIYLCSVGTGRAEAFFGQGTRLTVV.

V is TRBV7-2 and J is TRBJ1-1; no clear D gene. V shed 1 base and J shed 0 bases, with 15 bases lying between them. The CDR3 has 17 amino acids. Germline lookup yields CDR1 SGHTA and CDR2 FQGNSA. CDR3 sequence (DNA): TGTGCCAGCAGCTTAGGTCCCAGGCCCCCCTTGAACACTGAAGCTTTCTTT. This sequence encodes CASSLGPRPPLNTEAFF.

This chain links TRBV10-3 with TRBJ1-4; D gene unclear. Germline CDR1 ENHRY, CDR2 SYGVKD. There are 13 residues in the CDR3. Between the trimmed V and J ends, which lost 8 bases and 8 bases, there was a span of 15 bases. For the CDR3, the DNA is TGTGCCATCGGGAATGGAGGAGGAGAAAAACTGTTTTTT. It yields the protein CAIGNGGGEKLFF.

The CDR3: CASPQGGQGAGELFF. Written as DNA, the CDR3 is TGTGCCAGCCCGCAGGGGGGACAGGGGGCCGGGGAGCTGTTTTTT. The chain has TRBV2 and TRBJ2-2; 11 bases agree with TRBD1. Germline V lookup: CDR1 SNHLY, CDR2 FYNNEI. The CDR3 is made up of 15 amino acids. After removal of 8 bases from V and 6 bases from J, the junction contained 8 bases not matched to a gene.

This chain links TRBV19 with TRBJ1-1, with D possibly matching TRBD1 (5 bases). The V gene's germline CDR1 is LNHDA and CDR2 SQIVND (reference sequence). The V gene lost 3 bases and the J gene lost 4 bases, with 9 bases spanning the gap. This CDR3 contains 13 residues. DNA of the CDR3: TGTGCCAGTAGTATCAGGGTTACCACTGAAGCTTTCTTT. As protein: CASSIRVTTEAFF.

This clone appeared a single time. The CDR3 loop is CASSQDGTQNQPQHF. The CDR3 DNA reads TGTGCCAGCAGCCAAGACGGGACACAAAATCAGCCCCAGCATTTT. The chain recombines TRBV4-2 with TRBJ1-5, with D tentatively TRBD1 (6 bases). Trimming took 0 bases from V and 4 from J, leaving 10 bases between them. Germline-derived CDR1 and CDR2 are LGHNA and YNFKEQ. The CDR3 totals 15 residues.

The rearrangement joins TRBV7-9 to TRBJ1-1, with D uncertain. Per the germline V gene, CDR1 is SEHNR and CDR2 is FQNEAQ (reference sequence). CDR3 size: 14 residues. V gave up 1 base and J gave up 0 bases, with 6 bases separating them. The CDR3 here is CASSLGHLNTEAFF. CDR3 DNA: TGTGCCAGCAGCTTAGGACACTTGAACACTGAAGCTTTCTTT.

The chain joins TRBV5-1 to TRBJ2-4; D might be TRBD1 (5 bases). Per germline, CDR1 SGHRS and CDR2 YFSETQ. The CDR3 runs 14 residues. The V end lost 2 bases, the J end lost 3 bases, and 9 bases lay between the germline ends. The CDR3 loop is CASSLGVFKNIQYF. The CDR3 DNA follows: TGCGCCAGCAGCTTAGGGGTGTTCAAAAACATTCAGTACTTC.

The chain uses TRBV19 and TRBJ1-4; 7 nucleotides agree with TRBD1. The CDR3 is made up of 14 amino acids. Germline V CDR1 and CDR2: LNHDA, SQIVND (reference sequence). Trimming at V came to 3 bases and at J to 3 bases, leaving 1 base not matched to a gene. CDR3 nucleotides: TGTGCCAGTAGTATGGGGACAGCTAATGAAAAACTGTTTTTT. Its translation is CASSMGTANEKLFF.

J is TRBJ1-1 and V is TRBV9; no reliable D call. Trimming pared 4 bases from V and 0 bases from J, leaving 16 bases between. This CDR3 is built from 16 residues. Looked up from germline, CDR1 is SGDLS and CDR2 is YYNGEE. CDR3 nucleotides: TGTGCCAGCAGCCCAGTGGTCGCGGTCATGAACACTGAAGCTTTCTTT. Protein sequence: CASSPVVAVMNTEAFF.

The gene calls are TRBV7-9 and TRBJ2-3; D is perhaps TRBD2 (7 bases). Germline assignment: CDR1 SEHNR and CDR2 FQNEAQ (reference sequence). The CDR3 totals 15 residues. Trimming left V 8 bases short and J 0 bases short, with 15 bases between. The CDR3 loop is CASGRRGPSTDTQYF. For the CDR3, the DNA is TGTGCCAGCGGTCGGCGGGGGCCTAGCACAGATACGCAGTATTTT.